This T cell receptor beta chain was documented in a study of T cell responses to AZD1222 COVID-19 vaccine. There are 14 residues in the CDR3. CDR1 and CDR2 from the germline V gene are MNHEY and SMNVEV (reference sequence). V was shortened by 2 bases and J by 5 bases, with 12 bases between the two germline ends. Produced via immunoSEQ multiplex PCR; TCRdb's table is partial and in-frame only. The sample yields about 18,000 clones, approximately 89% seen once. Study-wide results and limits: Receipt of two AZD1222 doses was followed by a rise in Spike-specific TCR breadth and depth. Researchers report vaccine-associated CD4 TCRs spanning spike, with dominance at 160-218 and 743-854.

A word on this clone: Its antigen is as yet unknown.

The clonotype was recovered from an adult who received the AZD1222 COVID-19 vaccine. This chain uses TRBV27 with TRBJ1-1, with a tentative D call TRBD1 (6 bases). Sequences were derived from peripheral blood, sampled 28 days after the second AZD1222 dose. This CDR3 is CASSLGQGRTEAFF. CDR3 in DNA: TGTGCCAGCAGTTTAGGGCAGGGGAGGACTGAAGCTTTCTTT.